What follows is one TCR beta chain and its context. The sample comes from a study of blood T cell repertoires in COVID-19. Original analysis: Amplifying reference gene primers gave estimates of nucleated cell counts. Data came from immunoSEQ multiplex PCR; TCRdb stores just in-frame clones and leaves some out. From that table come the V and J calls and clone size; the DNA was used to work out D and trimming. The sample has around 100,000 clones, over 75% seen once; the top ten hold 5% to 7.5%. Germline CDR1 and CDR2: MGHRA and YSYEKL. The CDR3 is 15 residues long. Trimming removed 0 bases from V and 5 bases from J; junction bases left unmatched: 4.

Sequencing input: peripheral blood. The clonotype originates from a human donor in a cohort sampled during active COVID-19. This chain joins TRBV4-1 and TRBJ2-1; 7 positions match TRBD1. CDR3 residues: CASSQDPGTDNEQFF. DNA of the CDR3: TGCGCCAGCAGCCAAGATCCCGGGACAGACAATGAGCAGTTCTTC.